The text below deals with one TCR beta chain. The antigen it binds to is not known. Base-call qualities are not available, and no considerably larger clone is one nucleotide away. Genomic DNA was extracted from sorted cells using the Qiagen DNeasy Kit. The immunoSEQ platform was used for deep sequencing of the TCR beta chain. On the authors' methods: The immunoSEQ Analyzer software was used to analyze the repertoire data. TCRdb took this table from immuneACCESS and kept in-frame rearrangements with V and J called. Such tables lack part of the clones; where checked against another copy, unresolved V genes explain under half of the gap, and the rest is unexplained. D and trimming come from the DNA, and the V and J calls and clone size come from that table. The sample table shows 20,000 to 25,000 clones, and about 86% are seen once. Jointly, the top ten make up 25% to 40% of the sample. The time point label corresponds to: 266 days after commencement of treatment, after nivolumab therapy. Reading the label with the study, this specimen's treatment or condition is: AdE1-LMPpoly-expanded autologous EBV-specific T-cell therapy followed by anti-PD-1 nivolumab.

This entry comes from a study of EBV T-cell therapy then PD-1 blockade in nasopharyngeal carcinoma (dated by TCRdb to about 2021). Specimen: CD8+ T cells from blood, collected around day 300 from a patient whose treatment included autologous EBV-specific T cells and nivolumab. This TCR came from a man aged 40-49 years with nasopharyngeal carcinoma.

The bases are TGTGCCAGCAGGGGGGGGGTCAATGAGCAGTTCTTC. The resulting protein is CASRGGVNEQFF. The sequence joins TRBV2 to TRBJ2-1; a stretch of 7 junction bases matches TRBD2. CDR1 and CDR2 were assigned from the germline V gene as SNHLY and FYNNEI. Its CDR3 holds 12 amino acids, cysteine through phenylalanine. Only the CDR3 DNA is retained, 36 bases long and in frame from the first base. Trimmed from V: 6 bases; trimmed from J: 6 bases; junction bases lacking a gene match: 2.